Below, one TCR beta chain is given with its context. This clone was detected once. Its antigen is currently not known. Nothing much larger sits one base from this clone, and base qualities are not available. TCR CDR3 regions were amplified from genomic DNA by multiplex PCR using the deep immunoSEQ assay. For each cell subset, the extracted genomic DNA was distributed evenly across all wells of several immunoSEQ 96-well plates, and each plate served as one replicate. For unsorted PBMC, approximately 290 ng of genomic DNA, equivalent to around 30,000 T cell genomes, went into each replicate PCR. Ten immunoSEQ deep assay plates were used to sequence unsorted PBMC genomic DNA. Purified libraries were quantified with a Qubit 3.0 fluorometer, sized on a Bioanalyzer 2100, and re-quantified with the KAPA Library Quantification kit. A separate single-read 150-cycle Illumina NextSeq 550 flow cell was used to sequence each immunoSEQ 96-well plate. The source study handled its data this way. Because only junctional sequences without quality scores were contained in the immunoSEQ output, filtering matching that applied to full-length reads could not be performed. To assign V/J genes and CDR3, sequences were annotated using PyIR, a Python wrapper for IgBLAST v1.9, with IMGT germline references. Reads were removed for weak V/J assignments (E-value above 1e-6), missing CDR3, stop codons, out-of-frame junctions, or ambiguous translated residues. V3J clonotypes were defined as sequences sharing an identical inferred V gene, J gene, and CDR3 amino acid sequence. Percentage overlap between repertoires was calculated by dividing the number of shared unique clonotypes by the size of the smaller repertoire. RTK rarefaction, the Chao1 estimator, and Recon v2.1 estimates of unobserved clonotypes were used to assess repertoire richness. TCRdb took this table from immuneACCESS and kept in-frame rearrangements with V and J called. Such tables lack part of the clones; where checked against another copy, unresolved V genes explain under half of the gap, and the rest is unexplained. V and J calls and clone size are those listed in that table; D and trimming were worked out from the DNA. This sample is represented by about 500,000 clones; approximately 80% of them were singletons. The ten largest account for around 12% of the sample.

The sample is drawn from a study of shared clonotypes between healthy human individuals (dated by TCRdb to about 2020). At the level of the whole study: The cohort included a few men and a couple of women between 18 and 49 years of age. Blood TCR repertoires of a handful of healthy adults were deeply sequenced to estimate repertoire size and the extent of clonotype sharing between individuals. To increase sequencing depth and limit assay-specific biases, TCR repertoire library preparation and sequencing were carried out by different laboratories using diverse techniques. Between about 0.94 and 10 billion PBMCs per donor were obtained by leukapheresis. The paper as a whole reports these results and caveats: Sampling was limited to blood, and TCR repertoires in tissue likely differ from TCR repertoires in blood. Because the study included a small number of donors, the genetic and exposure-history diversity represented was limited. Pairwise subsampling indicated that sequencing depth was expected to affect the degree of clonotype sharing among donors.

The donors were healthy, HIV-negative adults with no recently reported acute infections or vaccinations. Every donor was a Caucasian adult residing in Nashville, Tennessee, USA. For unsorted samples, approximately 89 million PBMCs were counted, and genomic DNA was extracted using the QIAamp DNA Blood Mini kit. After blood collection by leukapheresis, PBMCs were isolated using Ficoll-Histopaque density gradient centrifugation and then cryopreserved in the vapor phase of liquid nitrogen. CDR1 and CDR2, per the germline V gene, are SGHVS and FQNEAQ. The CDR3 sequence holds 16 residues, the cysteine and phenylalanine included. Only CDR3 DNA is held: 48 bases, read in frame from base 1. V drops 1 base and J drops 0 bases, leaving 9 bases in between.

This sequence originates from a woman aged 35 to 49 in good health. Some clones in this sample may be carry-over from other donors' samples. The sequenced sample was PBMCs. In this chain, TRBV7-8 is recombined with TRBJ2-2; the D segment cannot be called with confidence. The DNA sequence is TGTGCCAGCAGCTTAGTTGATCACCCGAACACCGGGGAGCTGTTTTTT. This translates into CASSLVDHPNTGELFF.